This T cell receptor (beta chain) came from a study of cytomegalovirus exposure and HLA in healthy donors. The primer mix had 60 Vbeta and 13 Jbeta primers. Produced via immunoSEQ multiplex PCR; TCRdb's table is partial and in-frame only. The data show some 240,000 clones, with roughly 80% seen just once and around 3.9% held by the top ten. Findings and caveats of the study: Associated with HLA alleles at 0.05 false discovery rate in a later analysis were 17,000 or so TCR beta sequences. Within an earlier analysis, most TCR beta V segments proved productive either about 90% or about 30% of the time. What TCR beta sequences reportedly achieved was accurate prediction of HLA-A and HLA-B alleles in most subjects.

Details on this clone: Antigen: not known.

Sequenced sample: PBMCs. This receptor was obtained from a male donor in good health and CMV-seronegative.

The CDR3 loop reads CASSPDRVGEQFF. The CDR3 bases are TGTGCCAGCAGCCCCGACAGGGTAGGTGAGCAGTTCTTC. The chain joins TRBV14 to TRBJ2-1; 7 nucleotides line up with TRBD1. The V gene's germline CDR1 is SGHDN and CDR2 FVKESK. The V and J ends lost 4 bases and 9 bases, in that order; junction bases with no gene match: 6. The CDR3 length is 13 residues. Full variable domain (remainder filled in from reference TRBV14 and TRBJ2-1): EAGVTQFPSHSVIEKGQTVTLRCDPISGHDNLYWYRRVMGKEIKFLLHFVKESKQDESGMPNNRFLAERTGGTYSTLKVQPAELEDSGVYFCASSPDRVGEQFFGPGTRLTVL.